This T cell receptor beta chain was documented in a study of human T cells and chemical hapten exposure. Time point meaning: pre-sensitization, week 0. As for treatment: therapeutic diphenylcyclopropenone sensitization with weekly scalp DPC. In its sample, this clonotype was seen many times. CDR3 length: 16 amino acids. Trimming shortened V by 5 bases and J by 1 base, and 15 bases separated the two germline ends. MiXCR was run by TCRdb on the RACE reads, yielding one entry per CDR3 protein. The data show under 300,000 distinct CDR3 sequences, about 9% seen once. The TCR originated in a woman aged 40 to 50 with alopecia areata. Some clones in this sample may be carry-over from other donors' samples. The material was whole blood, obtained in connection with sensitization to the hapten diphenylcyclopropenone (DPC). The chain employs TRBV12-3 or TRBV12-4 and TRBJ2-1; tentatively, D is TRBD2 (5 bases). As DNA, the CDR3 is TGTGCCAGCAGTCCCCGGGGAAGTTCTTCCTACAATGAGCAGTTCTTC. As protein: CASSPRGSSSYNEQFF.